This T cell receptor beta chain was identified in a study of control samples from healthy donors and cancer patients. The germline CDR1 and CDR2 sequences are MDHEN and SYDVKM. This CDR3 has 16 residues. V lost 2 bases, J lost 4 bases, and 8 bases stayed unmatched. The repertoire was sequenced with immunoSEQ multiplex PCR; TCRdb's copy has only in-frame clones and lacks some. The sample includes over 110,000 clones, approximately 92% of them seen just once. The sample taken for sequencing was blood. This sequence originates from a young man in good health. V gene TRBV28 combines with J gene TRBJ2-5; 9 bases line up with TRBD1. The CDR3 DNA is TGTGCCAGCAGTTTACTCCAGACAGGGGGTCTAGAGACCCAGTACTTC. Translation gives CASSLLQTGGLETQYF.